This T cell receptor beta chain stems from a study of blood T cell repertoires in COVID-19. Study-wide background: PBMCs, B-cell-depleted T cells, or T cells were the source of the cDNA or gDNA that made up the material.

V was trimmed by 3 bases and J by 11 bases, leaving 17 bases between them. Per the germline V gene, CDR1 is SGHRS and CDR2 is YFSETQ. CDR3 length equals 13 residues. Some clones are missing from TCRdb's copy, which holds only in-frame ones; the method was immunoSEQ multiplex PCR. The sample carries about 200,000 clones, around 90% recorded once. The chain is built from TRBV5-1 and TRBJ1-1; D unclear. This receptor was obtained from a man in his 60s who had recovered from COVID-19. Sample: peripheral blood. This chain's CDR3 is CASSSPGLIGAFF. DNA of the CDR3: TGCGCCAGCAGCTCCCCCGGCCTGATCGGGGCTTTCTTT.